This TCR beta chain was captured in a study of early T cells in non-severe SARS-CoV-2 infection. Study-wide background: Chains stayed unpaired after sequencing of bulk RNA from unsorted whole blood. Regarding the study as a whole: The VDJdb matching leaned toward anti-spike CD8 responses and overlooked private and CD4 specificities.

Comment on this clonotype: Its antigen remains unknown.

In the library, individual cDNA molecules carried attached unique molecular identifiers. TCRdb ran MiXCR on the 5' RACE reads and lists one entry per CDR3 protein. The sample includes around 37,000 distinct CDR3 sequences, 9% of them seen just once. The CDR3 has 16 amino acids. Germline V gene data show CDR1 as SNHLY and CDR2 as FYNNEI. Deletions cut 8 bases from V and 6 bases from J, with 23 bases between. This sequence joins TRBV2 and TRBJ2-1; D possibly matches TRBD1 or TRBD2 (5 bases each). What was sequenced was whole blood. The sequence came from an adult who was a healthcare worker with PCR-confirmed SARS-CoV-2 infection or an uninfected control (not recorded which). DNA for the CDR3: TGTGCCAGCGGCGCAAATCGACAGTTCCGGGGCAATGAGCAGTTCTTC. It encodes CASGANRQFRGNEQFF.